The 14 T cell receptor beta chains reported below all come from one sample, sequenced in a study of early T cells in non-severe SARS-CoV-2 infection. From the 5' RACE reads, TCRdb called clonotypes with MiXCR, one entry per CDR3 protein. This sample yields roughly 18,000 distinct CDR3 sequences, of which 5.9% are seen a single time; approximately 6% belongs to the top ten. Sequenced: whole blood. The receptor source for this set is an adult who was a healthcare worker with PCR-confirmed SARS-CoV-2 infection or an uninfected control (not recorded which).

This clonotype was seen at least ten times. The V gene is TRBV29-1, the J gene TRBJ2-1; D is perhaps TRBD1 (6 bases). The CDR3 consists of 14 residues. Germline V gene sequence: CDR1 SQVTM, CDR2 ANQGSEA. V gave up 2 bases and J gave up 12 bases, with 20 bases separating them. The CDR3 reads CSVEFAHRAPGQFF. For the CDR3, the DNA is TGCAGCGTTGAATTCGCCCACAGGGCACCGGGGCAGTTCTTC.

In this sample, this clonotype turned up many times. J is TRBJ2-7 and V is TRBV5-1, with a possible D match to TRBD1 (6 bases). Germline CDR1 reads SGHRS; CDR2 reads YFSETQ. With 4 bases removed from V and 2 bases from J, the gap between germline ends came to 16 bases. The CDR3 totals 15 residues. The CDR3 sequence: CASSMGQEGTYEQYF. The CDR3 nucleotides are TGCGCCAGCAGCATGGGACAAGAGGGCACCTACGAGCAGTACTTC. The full variable domain, completed using reference TRBV5-1 and TRBJ2-7, is KAGVTQTPRYLIKTRGQQVTLSCSPISGHRSVSWYQQTPGQGLQFLFEYFSETQRNKGNFPGRFSGRQFSNSRSEMNVSTLELGDSALYLCASSMGQEGTYEQYFGPGTRLTVT.

There are many counts of this clonotype. The rearrangement joins TRBV9 to TRBJ1-1, with a tentative D call TRBD1 (5 bases). V was cut by 0 bases and J by 5 bases, with 11 bases left in between. The CDR3 has 14 residues. Germline-derived CDR1 and CDR2 are SGDLS and YYNGEE. In DNA form, the CDR3 reads TGTGCCAGCAGCGTAGCGGCAGGGAAGACTGAAGCTTTCTTT. It translates to CASSVAAGKTEAFF.

The V gene is TRBV7-2, the J gene TRBJ2-3; D gene unclear. The CDR3 is 15 residues long. Germline loops: CDR1 SGHTA, CDR2 FQGNSA. V was pared by 1 base and J by 1 base, with 9 bases between. The CDR3 region is CASSLVRGRTDTQYF. The DNA for the CDR3 is TGTGCCAGCAGCTTAGTGCGCGGCCGCACAGATACGCAGTATTTT.

This clonotype was counted many times. The chain combines TRBV20-1 with TRBJ1-2; D gene uncertain. Germline CDR1 is DFQATT and CDR2 is SNEGSKA (reference sequence). CDR3 length: 10 residues. The V and J ends lost 6 bases and 7 bases respectively, with 9 bases between them. The CDR3 is CSAFGSGYTF. In DNA, the CDR3 is TGCAGTGCGTTCGGGAGTGGCTACACCTTC.

This clonotype was seen a handful of times. V gene TRBV28 combines with J gene TRBJ2-3; D remains unclear. Germline V lookup: CDR1 MDHEN, CDR2 SYDVKM. The CDR3 has 16 residues. V lost 2 bases to trimming and J lost 6 bases, with 18 bases between them. The CDR3 loop is CASSLGVATARDTQYF. The CDR3 nucleotides are TGTGCCAGCAGTTTAGGGGTAGCCACAGCCCGTGATACGCAGTATTTT.

This clonotype appeared many times. This rearrangement joins TRBV2 to TRBJ1-2; D remains ambiguous. V lost 2 bases to trimming and J lost 2 bases, with 3 bases between them. The CDR3 length is 12 residues. CDR1 is SNHLY, CDR2 FYNNEI, per germline. Here the CDR3 reads CASSEPNYGYTF. The CDR3 region has the DNA TGTGCCAGCAGTGAACCGAACTATGGCTACACCTTC.

This clonotype counts as medium-sized. The V and J genes are TRBV6-6 and TRBJ2-7; no definite D call. The V gene lost 2 bases and the J gene lost 6 bases, with 11 bases spanning the gap. CDR3 length: 13 residues. Germline V gives CDR1 MNHNY, CDR2 SVGAGI (reference sequence). The CDR3 here is CASSYKTTSEQYF. As DNA, the CDR3 is TGTGCCAGCAGTTACAAGACGACGTCCGAGCAGTACTTC.

This clonotype was picked up many times. This chain links TRBV6-1 with TRBJ1-5; perhaps TRBD1 as D (5 bases). This CDR3 has 15 residues. CDR1 is MNHNS, CDR2 SASEGT, per germline. V dropped 5 bases and J dropped 3 bases, with 14 bases sitting between them. The CDR3 coding sequence is TGTGCCAGCAGTATGGGGACCGGTAACAATCAGCCCCAGCATTTT. This codes for CASSMGTGNNQPQHF.

This clonotype was recorded many times. The chain carries TRBV27 and TRBJ1-4, with a weak D call TRBD1 (5 bases). Germline CDR1 MNHEY, CDR2 SMNVEV (reference sequence). Trimming shortened V by 3 bases and J by 9 bases, and 11 bases separated the two germline ends. The CDR3 has 13 residues. The CDR3 reads CASSFRESKKLFF. CDR3 in DNA: TGTGCCAGCAGTTTCAGGGAGTCGAAAAAACTGTTTTTT. Full variable domain (outside the CDR3, taken from reference TRBV27 and TRBJ1-4): EAQVTQNPRYLITVTGKKLTVTCSQNMNHEYMSWYRQDPGLGLRQIYYSMNVEVTDKGDVPEGYKVSRKEKRNFPLILESPSPNQTSLYFCASSFRESKKLFFGSGTQLSVL.

At least ten counts were recorded for this clonotype. V and J are TRBV18 and TRBJ1-5; TRBD1 matches 7 bases. The germline V gene has CDR1 KGHSH and CDR2 LQKENI. The CDR3 totals 13 residues. The junction had 0 bases not matched to a gene; V was cut back by 5 bases and J by 2 bases. As DNA, the CDR3 is TGTGCCAGCTCAGGACAGGGCAATCAGCCCCAGCATTTT. This encodes CASSGQGNQPQHF.

The rearrangement uses TRBV7-2 and TRBJ2-3; 11 bases are shared with TRBD2. CDR3 length: 17 amino acids. The V gene's germline CDR1 is SGHTA and CDR2 FQGNSA. V lost 1 base to trimming and J lost 6 bases; unmatched junction nucleotides: 9. Written as DNA, the CDR3 is TGTGCCAGCAGCTTAGGCCCGGGACTAGCGGCGCAGGATACGCAGTATTTT. Translated, it gives CASSLGPGLAAQDTQYF.

This clonotype was counted ten times or more. The chain couples TRBV25-1 to TRBJ1-6, with D hard to call. There are 15 residues in the CDR3. Deletions cut 4 bases from V and 7 bases from J, with 14 bases between. Germline V gene sequence: CDR1 MGHDK, CDR2 SYGVNS. In nucleotides, the CDR3 is TGTGCCAGCAGTGCCGGACCGGGATGGAATTCACCCCTCCACTTT. Protein sequence: CASSAGPGWNSPLHF.

This clonotype was observed at least ten times. CDR3 protein: CSAVLTYSFDRADHEQFF. As DNA, the CDR3 is TGCAGTGCCGTCCTAACGTACAGTTTCGACCGGGCCGACCATGAGCAGTTCTTC. The rearrangement uses TRBV20-1 and TRBJ2-1; D gene unclear. V lost 6 bases and J 8 bases, leaving 32 bases between the germline ends. The germline CDR1 and CDR2 sequences are DFQATT and SNEGSKA (reference sequence). This CDR3 contains 18 residues.